These 24 T cell receptor beta chains were sequenced from one sample in a study of cytomegalovirus exposure and HLA in healthy donors. Repertoires were generated with immunoSEQ multiplex PCR, while TCRdb's copy carries only in-frame clones and drops some. Seen here are about 160,000 clones, roughly 96% observed once, and the top ten hold around 0.9%. Sequenced: PBMCs. The receptors were gathered from a woman between 18 and 29 years old in good health and CMV-seronegative.

This chain connects TRBV27 to TRBJ2-2; no clear D. Germline V gene sequence: CDR1 MNHEY, CDR2 SMNVEV (reference sequence). Trimming removed 2 bases at V and 8 bases at J, with 12 bases between. There are 14 residues in the CDR3. CDR3 sequence: CASSLRQASGELFF. The CDR3 nucleotides read TGTGCCAGCAGTTTACGGCAGGCTTCTGGGGAGCTGTTTTTT.

This clone was seen a handful of times. V is TRBV7-3 and J is TRBJ2-2; TRBD1 aligns across 7 bases. The CDR3 length is 16 residues. Germline V gives CDR1 SGHTA, CDR2 FQGTGA. The V and J ends lost 5 bases and 1 base, in that order; junction bases with no gene match: 7. Here the CDR3 reads CASSPDRVGNTGELFF. Written as DNA, the CDR3 is TGTGCCAGCAGCCCCGACAGGGTTGGGAACACCGGGGAGCTGTTTTTT.

This chain uses TRBV11-2 with TRBJ2-2; D perhaps matches TRBD1 (6 bases). The CDR3 runs to 16 residues. Trimming pared 5 bases from V and 0 bases from J, leaving 13 bases between. CDR1 SGHAT and CDR2 FQNNGV come from the germline V gene. In DNA form, the CDR3 reads TGTGCCAGCAGCCGACAGGTTACTTCGAACACCGGGGAGCTGTTTTTT. It translates to CASSRQVTSNTGELFF.

This chain connects TRBV6-1 to TRBJ2-2; D might be TRBD1 (6 bases). V gave up 6 bases and J gave up 0 bases, with 11 bases separating them. The CDR3 runs 15 residues. Germline V gives CDR1 MNHNS, CDR2 SASEGT. CDR3 in amino acids: CASRHRDTNTGELFF. CDR3 in DNA: TGTGCCAGCAGGCACCGGGACACGAACACCGGGGAGCTGTTTTTT.

The rearrangement links TRBV5-1 to TRBJ2-3; D remains unclear. The V end lost 4 bases, the J end lost 4 bases, and 19 bases lay between the germline ends. The germline CDR1 and CDR2 sequences are SGHRS and YFSETQ. The CDR3 runs to 16 residues. CDR3 DNA: TGCGCCAGCAGCGAGGTGTATAGGAGAATATCAGATACGCAGTATTTT. This gives the protein CASSEVYRRISDTQYF.

The chain uses TRBV7-3 and TRBJ2-7, with 9 bases lining up with TRBD1. This CDR3 contains 14 residues. CDR1 is SGHTA, CDR2 FQGTGA, per germline. V lost 5 bases to trimming and J lost 2 bases; unmatched junction nucleotides: 4. CDR3 coding DNA: TGTGCCAGCAGCCCCGGGACAGGGCCCTACGAGCAGTACTTC. Translated: CASSPGTGPYEQYF. The variable domain in full, completed from reference TRBV7-3 and TRBJ2-7, reads GAGVSQTPSNKVTEKGKYVELRCDPISGHTALYWYRQSLGQGPEFLIYFQGTGAADDSGLPNDRFFAVRPEGSVSTLKIQRTERGDSAVYLCASSPGTGPYEQYFGPGTRLTVT.

This clone was observed a handful of times. The rearrangement links TRBV4-1 to TRBJ1-1; 8 nucleotides align to TRBD1. There are 16 residues in the CDR3. The ends lost 0 bases at V and 4 bases at J; junction bases unmatched: 7. Germline CDR1 reads MGHRA; CDR2 reads YSYEKL. In DNA, the CDR3 is TGCGCCAGCAGCCAAGACGTCGACAGGGGAGGCACTGAAGCTTTCTTT. Amino acid sequence: CASSQDVDRGGTEAFF.

The rearrangement joins TRBV7-9 to TRBJ2-7, with 7 bases lining up with TRBD1. CDR1 is SEHNR and CDR2 is FQNEAQ in the germline V gene (reference sequence). The CDR3 consists of 14 residues. V was pared by 1 base and J by 6 bases, with 6 bases of the junction left unmatched. The CDR3 region has the DNA TGTGCCAGCAGCTTAGATTCCGGGACAGTCGAGCAGTACTTC. Its translation is CASSLDSGTVEQYF. Using reference TRBV7-9 and TRBJ2-7 for the parts outside the CDR3, the full variable domain is DTGVSQNPRHKITKRGQNVTFRCDPISEHNRLYWYRQTLGQGPEFLTYFQNEAQLEKSRLLSDRFSAERPKGSFSTLEIQRTEQGDSAMYLCASSLDSGTVEQYFGPGTRLTVT.

V is TRBV19 and J is TRBJ2-4; 9 bases are shared with TRBD1. Per germline, CDR1 LNHDA and CDR2 SQIVND (reference sequence). The junction had 4 bases not matched to a gene; V was cut back by 3 bases and J by 1 base. The CDR3 is 16 amino acids. CDR3 loop: CASSIGTGRAKNIQYF. For the CDR3, the DNA is TGTGCCAGTAGTATCGGGACAGGGCGGGCCAAAAACATTCAGTACTTC.

The V call is TRBV4-3, the J call TRBJ2-2, with a weak D call TRBD2 (8 bases). Germline lookup yields CDR1 LGHNA and CDR2 YSLEER. The CDR3 spans 17 residues. Trimming removed 4 bases from V and 5 bases from J, with 20 bases in between. The CDR3 sequence is CASSRSRGGTVTGELFF. The CDR3 DNA is TGCGCCAGCAGCCGAAGTCGGGGGGGGACAGTGACCGGGGAGCTGTTTTTT.

As DNA, the CDR3 is TGCGCCAGCAGCCAATTCCTCACTCCAGGGGGCTCCTACGAGCAGTACTTC. This encodes CASSQFLTPGGSYEQYF. V gene TRBV4-1 combines with J gene TRBJ2-7, with 7 bases fitting TRBD1. V was clipped by 2 bases and J by 0 bases; unmatched bases: 10. The germline CDR1 and CDR2 sequences are MGHRA and YSYEKL. CDR3 size: 17 residues.

CDR3 sequence: CASRGGGSYEQYF. The CDR3 nucleotides are TGTGCCAGCAGGGGAGGAGGCTCCTACGAGCAGTACTTC. The rearrangement links TRBV2 to TRBJ2-7, with D maybe TRBD2 (6 bases). Between the trimmed V and J ends, which lost 6 bases and 0 bases, there was a span of 9 bases. CDR1 and CDR2 from the germline V gene are SNHLY and FYNNEI. There are 13 residues in the CDR3. The full variable domain, in which reference TRBV2 and TRBJ2-7 provide the parts outside the CDR3, is EPEVTQTPSHQVTQMGQEVILRCVPISNHLYFYWYRQILGQKVEFLVSFYNNEISEKSEIFDDQFSVERPDGSNFTLKIRSTKLEDSAMYFCASRGGGSYEQYFGPGTRLTVT.

The chain is built from TRBV4-1 and TRBJ1-1; 9 bases align to TRBD1. Germline trimming cut 4 bases from V and 5 bases from J; bases unmatched to any gene: 8. From germline, CDR1 is MGHRA and CDR2 YSYEKL. The CDR3 is 15 residues long. The DNA of the CDR3 is TGCGCCAGCAGCCTCTCGGGACAGGGAAATACTGAAGCTTTCTTT. Its translation: CASSLSGQGNTEAFF.

The CDR3, as DNA: TGCGCCAGCAGCTTGGCTGGACAGCCCACAGATACGCAGTATTTT. It yields the protein CASSLAGQPTDTQYF. This chain connects TRBV5-1 to TRBJ2-3, with D possibly being TRBD1 (6 bases). Germline assignment: CDR1 SGHRS and CDR2 YFSETQ. The CDR3 covers 15 residues. Trimming left V 0 bases short and J 2 bases short, with 10 bases between.

This chain joins TRBV6-6 and TRBJ1-4; a possible D gene is TRBD1 (6 bases). V gave up 1 base and J gave up 8 bases, with 14 bases separating them. The CDR3 spans 15 residues. The germline V gene encodes CDR1 MNHNY and CDR2 SVGAGI (reference sequence). CDR3 region: CASSYLNREIEKLFF. In DNA, the CDR3 is TGTGCCAGCAGTTACTTAAACAGGGAGATCGAAAAACTGTTTTTT.

The chain recombines TRBV5-4 with TRBJ2-7; TRBD2 matches at 8 bases. The CDR3 length is 14 residues. V lost 2 bases and J lost 2; bases outside the gene matches: 3. Germline CDR1 is SGHNT and CDR2 is YYREEE (reference sequence). For the CDR3, the DNA is TGTGCCAGCAGCTTCCAGCGGGGGCCCTACGAGCAGTACTTC. Amino acids: CASSFQRGPYEQYF.

The sample holds one count of this clone. This chain links TRBV7-6 with TRBJ2-5; 9 bases fit TRBD1. Per the germline V gene, CDR1 is SGHVS and CDR2 is FNYEAQ. This CDR3 has 15 amino acids. The ends lost 4 bases at V and 6 bases at J; junction bases unmatched: 9. DNA for the CDR3: TGTGCCAGCAGCTCTACAGGGGGCGCATTCCAGACCCAGTACTTC. This sequence encodes CASSSTGGAFQTQYF.

CDR3 DNA sequence: TGTGCCAGCAGCTTGGACAATCCACAGGGGACGGATGGCTACACCTTC. Translating gives CASSLDNPQGTDGYTF. V is TRBV5-4 and J is TRBJ1-2; 7 bases fit TRBD1. This CDR3 has 16 residues. Germline CDR1 is SGHNT and CDR2 is YYREEE (reference sequence). V lost 0 bases to trimming and J lost 6 bases; unmatched junction nucleotides: 11.

This chain uses TRBV15 with TRBJ1-2; tentatively, D is TRBD1 (6 bases). Per the germline V gene, CDR1 is LNHNV and CDR2 is YYDKDF (reference sequence). V lost 1 base, J lost 4 bases, and 13 bases lay in between. The CDR3 has 15 amino acids. The CDR3 coding sequence is TGTGCCACCAGCAGAGTTACGGGGGGCCTCTATGGCTACACCTTC. Protein product: CATSRVTGGLYGYTF.

This chain joins TRBV18 and TRBJ2-1, with 7 bases matching TRBD1. V was pared by 4 bases and J by 6 bases, with 9 bases of the junction left unmatched. Per the germline V gene, CDR1 is KGHSH and CDR2 is LQKENI. The CDR3 has 15 amino acids. The CDR3 loop is CASSQEYRQGNEQFF. The CDR3 nucleotides read TGTGCCAGCTCACAGGAATACAGACAGGGCAATGAGCAGTTCTTC.

This chain connects TRBV4-1 to TRBJ2-3; possibly TRBD2 for D (5 bases). This CDR3 is 18 amino acids long. CDR1 is MGHRA, CDR2 YSYEKL, per germline. The germline V and J ends were trimmed by 0 bases and 0 bases, with 16 bases remaining between them. CDR3 in amino acids: CASSQDGPSKPSTDTQYF. The CDR3 DNA follows: TGCGCCAGCAGCCAAGATGGGCCTAGCAAACCAAGCACAGATACGCAGTATTTT.

The table lists this clone with a count of one. This sequence joins TRBV5-4 and TRBJ2-3, with TRBD1 matching 8 bases. This CDR3 is built from 14 residues. In germline, CDR1 is SGHNT, CDR2 YYREEE (reference sequence). V trimming: 4 bases; J trimming: 3 bases; junction bases outside the gene matches: 4. The CDR3 region is CASSLDRETDTQYF. The CDR3 bases are TGTGCCAGCAGCCTGGACAGGGAAACAGATACGCAGTATTTT.

As to this clone: This specimen includes other DNA sequences encoding the same CDR3. J is TRBJ2-5 and V is TRBV6-5, with D hard to call. Germline V gives CDR1 MNHEY, CDR2 SVGAGI. Between the trimmed V and J ends, which lost 5 bases and 5 bases, there was a span of 6 bases. This CDR3 contains 11 residues. CDR3 nucleotide sequence: TGTGCCAGCAGTCTTGAGGAGACCCAGTACTTC. Its translation is CASSLEETQYF.

The J gene is TRBJ2-1, the V gene TRBV5-1; D remains unclear. In germline, CDR1 is SGHRS, CDR2 YFSETQ. The V gene lost 7 bases and the J gene lost 4 bases, with 9 bases spanning the gap. CDR3 length equals 12 residues. CDR3 protein: CASYEEYNEQFF. The DNA for the CDR3 is TGCGCCAGCTACGAGGAATACAATGAGCAGTTCTTC. Supplemented by reference TRBV5-1 and TRBJ2-1, the full variable domain reads KAGVTQTPRYLIKTRGQQVTLSCSPISGHRSVSWYQQTPGQGLQFLFEYFSETQRNKGNFPGRFSGRQFSNSRSEMNVSTLELGDSALYLCASYEEYNEQFFGPGTRLTVL.